These 8 T cell receptor beta chains were all obtained from the same sample, sequenced in a study of vaccination and CD4 T cells after COVID-19. The antigens these receptors bind are not known. The sample's treatment: roughly 10-day PBMC culture with coronavirus spike peptide pools or control peptides (ViraFEST assay). From the unexposed donor, CD4+ T cells were collected ahead of the COVID-19 pandemic (2011-2018). With the Oncomine TCR Beta short-read assay, DNA from cultured CD4+ T cells was sequenced. Scientists extracted genomic DNA from CD4+ T cells grown in culture. TCRdb fed the PCR reads into MiXCR, producing one record per CDR3 protein. The sample lists about 10,000 distinct CDR3 sequences, approximately 35% occurring once. Sequencing was carried out using CD4+ T cells from blood, cultured in vitro. Every receptor here comes from a human donor in good health.

There are a few counts of this clonotype. This chain joins TRBV7-8 and TRBJ1-1; 7 bases agree with TRBD1. J lost 0 bases, V lost 1 base, and 8 bases had no gene match. Germline V gene sequence: CDR1 SGHVS, CDR2 FQNEAQ. The CDR3 extends over 17 amino acids. The CDR3 DNA reads as TGTGCCAGCAGCTTAGTCAGGGGGAGGTTGGTGAACACTGAAGCTTTCTTT. Translated: CASSLVRGRLVNTEAFF.

This clonotype was observed a handful of times. The CDR3 loop reads CSVRGQGVGYTF. CDR3 DNA: TGCAGTGTGAGGGGACAGGGCGTTGGCTACACCTTC. The V call is TRBV20-1, the J call TRBJ1-2; TRBD1 aligns across 9 bases. The CDR3 is 12 residues long. From germline, CDR1 is DFQATT and CDR2 SNEGSKA (reference sequence). V shed 7 bases, J shed 7 bases, and the junction held 7 bases outside the gene matches.

The chain uses TRBV4-2 and TRBJ2-5; 7 nucleotides agree with TRBD1. There are 16 residues in the CDR3. Germline-derived CDR1 and CDR2 are LGHNA and YNFKEQ. Trimming took 7 bases from V and 5 from J; bases not matched to a gene: 16. This chain's CDR3 is CASKPNTGASSETQYF. CDR3 nucleotide sequence: TGTGCCAGCAAACCAAATACAGGGGCCAGTTCGGAGACCCAGTACTTC.

This clonotype has just a few counts. This chain uses TRBV7-3 with TRBJ2-5, with D hard to call. The CDR3 has 15 amino acids. Trimming cost V 1 base and J 4 bases, with 13 bases left between them. Per germline, CDR1 SGHTA and CDR2 FQGTGA. CDR3 bases: TGTGCCAGCAGCTTAAGCCCAGCCAGGCGAGAGACCCAGTACTTC. Translation gives CASSLSPARRETQYF.

The chain recombines TRBV5-8 with TRBJ2-7; D might be TRBD1 (5 bases). CDR3 length equals 14 residues. The germline V gene encodes CDR1 SGHTS and CDR2 YDEGEE. Trimming cost V 0 bases and J 2 bases, with 9 bases left between them. For the CDR3, the DNA is TGTGCCAGCAGCTTGGTGGGGCTCACCTACGAGCAGTACTTC. This encodes CASSLVGLTYEQYF. The full variable domain, rest sourced from reference TRBV5-8 and TRBJ2-7, is EAGVTQSPTHLIKTRGQQATLRCSPISGHTSVYWYQQALGLGLQFLLWYDEGEERNRGNFPPRFSGRQFPNYSSELNVNALELEDSALYLCASSLVGLTYEQYFGPGTRLTVT.

The chain links TRBV20-1 to TRBJ2-7, with TRBD2 matching 10 bases. Germline CDR1 reads DFQATT; CDR2 reads SNEGSKA (reference sequence). The CDR3 consists of 14 residues. This chain's CDR3 is CSKRRLAGSYEQYF. CDR3 in DNA: TGCAGCAAACGAAGACTAGCGGGTTCCTACGAGCAGTACTTC.

The chain combines TRBV6-5 with TRBJ2-5, with D maybe TRBD1 (5 bases). Germline V gene sequence: CDR1 MNHEY, CDR2 SVGAGI. V shed 2 bases and J shed 7 bases, with 11 bases lying between them. The CDR3 extends over 13 amino acids. CDR3 nucleotides: TGTGCCAGCAGTTACCCAGGGTCAGGGACCCAGTACTTC. It translates to CASSYPGSGTQYF.

V gene TRBV7-9 combines with J gene TRBJ1-2; D gene ambiguous. V shed 3 bases and J shed 4 bases, with 12 bases lying between them. The CDR3 is 14 amino acids. Per the germline V gene, CDR1 is SEHNR and CDR2 is FQNEAQ (reference sequence). CDR3 amino acids: CASSFSVGAYGYTF. Here the CDR3 DNA reads TGTGCCAGCAGCTTCAGCGTAGGTGCCTATGGCTACACCTTC.